The source of this TCR beta chain is a study of blood T cell repertoires in COVID-19. Everyone who took part was roughly 18 to 89 years old, and they came from about two dozen US areas. Cohort allocation depended upon clinical history that participants reported. Donors in Cohort 3 counted as recovered after two negative PCRs, clearance, or symptom resolution. In the authors' methods: The authors estimated nucleated cell counts from reference gene primer amplification. Method: immunoSEQ multiplex PCR; TCRdb's copy keeps in-frame clones and lacks some. The V and J calls and clone size are taken from that table; D and trimming were inferred from the DNA. This sample has 250,000 or so clones, with about 89% found just once. Trimming cost V 3 bases and J 5 bases; bases outside gene matches: 4. Germline-derived CDR1 and CDR2 are KGHSH and LQKENI. This CDR3 is 13 amino acids long.

This receptor was identified in a man in his forties who had recovered from COVID-19. This rearrangement joins TRBV18 to TRBJ2-7, with 7 bases matching TRBD2. The sample comprised PBMCs or T cells enriched from blood (not recorded which). The CDR3 reads CASSPGREHEQYF. The DNA of the CDR3 is TGTGCCAGCTCACCTGGGCGGGAGCACGAGCAGTACTTC.